The clone carrying this T cell receptor (beta chain) has at least ten counts. The antigen remains unidentified. A read error may account for a junction end that differs from germline. Germline CDR1 and CDR2: MNHNS and SASEGT. The CDR3 covers 14 residues. It was a multiplex PCR that amplified TCR beta CDR3, with 32 V and 13 J primers. TCRdb itself ran the multiplex PCR reads through MiXCR, one entry per CDR3 protein. The table has 9,900 or so distinct CDR3 sequences, about 26% seen once; the top ten hold more than 20%. Template was bulk tumor genomic DNA, roughly 600 ng per sample. Every primary tumor yielded several biopsies, spaced far apart, that were taken during surgery. Surgery that was curative in intent was performed on patients with untreated, newly diagnosed non-small cell lung cancer. The data derive from a study of immune heterogeneity within non-small cell lung tumors. General study results and limits: Largely different high-frequency T-cell receptor beta clonotypes were found between individual patients. Clonality of local T cells correlated moderately but significantly with local tumor mutational burden (R roughly 0.31).

The specimen was lung tumor tissue. This receptor was obtained from a woman aged 45-60 years with non-small cell lung cancer. The chain links TRBV6-1 to TRBJ2-7; 7 bases fit TRBD2. The CDR3 DNA follows: TGTGCCAGCAGTCAAGCGGGGATCTCCTACGAGCAGTACTTC. It specifies CASSQAGISYEQYF.